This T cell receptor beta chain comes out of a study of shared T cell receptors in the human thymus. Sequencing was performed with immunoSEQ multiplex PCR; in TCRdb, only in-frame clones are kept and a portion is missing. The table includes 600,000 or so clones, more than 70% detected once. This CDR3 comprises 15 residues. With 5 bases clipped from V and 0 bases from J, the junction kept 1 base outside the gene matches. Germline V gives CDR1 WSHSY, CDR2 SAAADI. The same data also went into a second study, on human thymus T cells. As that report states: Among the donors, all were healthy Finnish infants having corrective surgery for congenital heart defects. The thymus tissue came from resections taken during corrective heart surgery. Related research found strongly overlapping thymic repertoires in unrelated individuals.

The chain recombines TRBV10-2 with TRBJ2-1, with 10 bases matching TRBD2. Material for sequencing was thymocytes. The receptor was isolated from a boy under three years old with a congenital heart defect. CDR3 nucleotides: TGCGCCAGCAGTCGGACTAGCGGCTCCTACAATGAGCAGTTCTTC. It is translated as CASSRTSGSYNEQFF.